This section outlines one T cell receptor beta chain sequence together with its context. Its matching antigen is unknown. Time point reported: after dendritic cell vaccination, including at tumor progression/relapse. Only patients with spare fresh-frozen tumor and over two years of follow-up were included. Only in-frame clones appear in the TCRdb table, and some are missing; sequencing was by immunoSEQ multiplex PCR. The sample holds tens of thousands of clones; 83% are singletons and the top ten take 6% to 8%. The data are from a study of glioma-infiltrating T cells after dendritic cell vaccination. Findings of the study overall: Higher pretreatment TIL content predicted longer progression-free time and survival.

The sequenced sample was blood, obtained after dendritic cell vaccination. The clonotype comes from a human donor with glioblastoma.

CDR3 region: CASSYSSSMTPFGAFF. Written as DNA, the CDR3 is TGTGCCAGCAGTTACTCTAGTAGTATGACTCCCTTTGGAGCTTTCTTT. The chain couples TRBV6-5 to TRBJ1-1, with D unclear. The germline V and J ends were trimmed by 0 bases and 10 bases, with 21 bases remaining between them. Germline V CDR1 and CDR2: MNHEY, SVGAGI. The CDR3 covers 16 residues.